The rows below give T cell receptor beta chains drawn from one sample of a study of post-analysis software for immune sequencing data. TCRdb reprocessed the PCR reads with MiXCR, giving one entry per CDR3 protein. The sample has a few hundred thousand distinct CDR3 sequences, roughly 36% seen once. Input material: blood. The receptors derive from a girl between 10 and 17 years old with multiple sclerosis. Both conserved end residues are part of each CDR3. Fields, in order: clone size, D gene, CDR3 length, V gene, J gene, CDR3 DNA, CDR3 protein. A D gene is named only where the DNA matches it firmly. Clone size is shown for a subset of rows, as once, few, many or a class of expanded clone.

abundance: .; d_gene: TRBD2; len: 13; v_gene: TRBV3-1; j_gene: TRBJ2-3; CDR3nt: TGTGCCAGCAGCCAGCTAGCGGGTGATACGCAGTATTTT; CDR3aa: CASSQLAGDTQYF
abundance: few; d_gene: TRBD1; len: 15; v_gene: TRBV6-2/TRBV6-3; j_gene: TRBJ1-2; CDR3nt: TGTGCCAGCAGTTACCATCGACAGGGGAACTATGGCTACACCTTC; CDR3aa: CASSYHRQGNYGYTF
abundance: few; d_gene: TRBD1; len: 18; v_gene: TRBV11-2; j_gene: TRBJ1-1; CDR3nt: TGTGCCAGCAGCTTAAGAGGCGGCAGGGGGCAAGGGGGCACTGAAGCTTTCTTT; CDR3aa: CASSLRGGRGQGGTEAFF
abundance: .; d_gene: .; len: 16; v_gene: TRBV4-3; j_gene: TRBJ2-6; CDR3nt: TGCGCCAGCAGCACGGGACCGCTCTCTGGGGCCAACGTCCTGACTTTC; CDR3aa: CASSTGPLSGANVLTF
abundance: .; d_gene: .; len: 17; v_gene: TRBV7-2; j_gene: TRBJ1-4; CDR3nt: TGTGCCAGCAGCTTAGAGGGCGGAAGGGTGGGAGAAGAAAAACTGTTTTTT; CDR3aa: CASSLEGGRVGEEKLFF
abundance: .; d_gene: TRBD2; len: 16; v_gene: TRBV20-1; j_gene: TRBJ2-7; CDR3nt: TGCAGTGCTAGAGATTTGGCTAGCGGGGGAAACTACGAGCAGTACTTC; CDR3aa: CSARDLASGGNYEQYF
abundance: .; d_gene: .; len: 14; v_gene: TRBV6-5; j_gene: TRBJ2-1; CDR3nt: TGTGCCAGCAGTTACTCGGCCGGAAACAATGAGCAGTTCTTC; CDR3aa: CASSYSAGNNEQFF
abundance: .; d_gene: .; len: 13; v_gene: TRBV5-6; j_gene: TRBJ2-1; CDR3nt: TGTGCCAGCAGCTTGGATCTCGAGGATGAGCAGTTCTTC; CDR3aa: CASSLDLEDEQFF
abundance: few; d_gene: TRBD1; len: 15; v_gene: TRBV7-3; j_gene: TRBJ1-6; CDR3nt: TGTGCCAGCAGCTTTGGACAGGGCTCAGAATCACCCCTCCACTTT; CDR3aa: CASSFGQGSESPLHF
abundance: .; d_gene: .; len: 13; v_gene: TRBV10-3; j_gene: TRBJ2-7; CDR3nt: TGTGCCATCAGTGAACCGGGACGAGGGGCCCAGTACTTC; CDR3aa: CAISEPGRGAQYF
abundance: .; d_gene: .; len: 14; v_gene: TRBV12-3/TRBV12-4; j_gene: TRBJ1-1; CDR3nt: TGTGCCAGCAGTTTAGGTCCTAGTGGGTCGGAAGCTTTCTTT; CDR3aa: CASSLGPSGSEAFF
abundance: .; d_gene: TRBD1; len: 14; v_gene: TRBV6-5; j_gene: TRBJ1-2; CDR3nt: TGTGCCAGCAGTACGCGACAGGGGAGGGGTGGCTACACCTTC; CDR3aa: CASSTRQGRGGYTF
abundance: .; d_gene: .; len: 15; v_gene: TRBV12-3/TRBV12-4; j_gene: TRBJ1-5; CDR3nt: TGTGCCAGCAGCTCCCGGGGGGGGCCCAATCAGCCCCAGCATTTT; CDR3aa: CASSSRGGPNQPQHF
abundance: .; d_gene: TRBD1; len: 18; v_gene: TRBV3-1; j_gene: TRBJ2-1; CDR3nt: TGTGCCAGCAGCCCCGGGGCAGGGGGAGCTCGAAATTACAATGAGCAGTTCTTC; CDR3aa: CASSPGAGGARNYNEQFF